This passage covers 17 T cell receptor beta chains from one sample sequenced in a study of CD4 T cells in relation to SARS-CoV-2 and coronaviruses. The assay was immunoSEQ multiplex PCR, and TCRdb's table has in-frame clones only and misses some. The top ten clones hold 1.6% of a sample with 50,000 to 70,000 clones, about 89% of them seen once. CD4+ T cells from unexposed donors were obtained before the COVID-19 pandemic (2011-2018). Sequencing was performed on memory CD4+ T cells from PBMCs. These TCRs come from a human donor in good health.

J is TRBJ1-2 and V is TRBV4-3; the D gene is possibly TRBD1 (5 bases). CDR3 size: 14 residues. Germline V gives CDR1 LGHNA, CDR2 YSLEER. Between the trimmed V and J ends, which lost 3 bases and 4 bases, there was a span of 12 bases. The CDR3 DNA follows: TGCGCCAGCAGCCAGCATGATGGGACCTATGGCTACACCTTC. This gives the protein CASSQHDGTYGYTF.

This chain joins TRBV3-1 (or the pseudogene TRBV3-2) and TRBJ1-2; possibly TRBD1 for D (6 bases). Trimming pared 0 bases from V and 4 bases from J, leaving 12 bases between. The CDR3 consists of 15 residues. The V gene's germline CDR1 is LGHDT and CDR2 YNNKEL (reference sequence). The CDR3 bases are TGTGCCAGCAGCCAAGATTTAACAGGGAGCTATGGCTACACCTTC. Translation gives CASSQDLTGSYGYTF.

The CDR3 spells CASSSRTHPNQPQHF. CDR3 sequence (DNA): TGTGCCAGCAGCTCGAGGACACATCCGAATCAGCCCCAGCATTTT. The chain links TRBV5-6 to TRBJ1-5; TRBD1 is a possible D gene (5 bases). V lost 3 bases and J 4 bases, leaving 14 bases between the germline ends. Germline loops: CDR1 SGHDT, CDR2 YYEEEE. The CDR3 consists of 15 residues.

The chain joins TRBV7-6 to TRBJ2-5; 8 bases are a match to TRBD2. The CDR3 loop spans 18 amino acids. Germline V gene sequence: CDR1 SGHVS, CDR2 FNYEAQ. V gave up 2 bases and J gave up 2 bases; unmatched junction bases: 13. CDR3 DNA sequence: TGTGCCAGCAGCTTAAAGTTCTTCGGCAGCGGGAGTCAAGAGACCCAGTACTTC. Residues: CASSLKFFGSGSQETQYF.

The CDR3 DNA follows: TGTGCCAGCAGTACAACAGGGAACGGCCAGCCCCAGCATTTT. It codes for CASSTTGNGQPQHF. The genes are TRBV6-1 and TRBJ1-5; possibly TRBD1 for D (6 bases). Germline V gene lookup returns CDR1 MNHNS and CDR2 SASEGT. The CDR3 has 14 residues. V lost 5 bases and J 7 bases, leaving 15 bases between the germline ends.

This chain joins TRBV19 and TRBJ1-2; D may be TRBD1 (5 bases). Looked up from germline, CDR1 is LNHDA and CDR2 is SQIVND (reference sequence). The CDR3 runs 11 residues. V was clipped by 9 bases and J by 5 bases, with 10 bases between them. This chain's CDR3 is CASFRAYGYTF. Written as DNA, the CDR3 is TGTGCCAGCTTCAGGGCGTATGGCTACACCTTC.

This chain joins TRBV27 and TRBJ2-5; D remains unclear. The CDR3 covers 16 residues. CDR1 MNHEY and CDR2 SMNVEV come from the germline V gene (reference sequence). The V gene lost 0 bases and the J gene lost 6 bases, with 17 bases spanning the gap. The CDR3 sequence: CASSLSVTASRKTQYF. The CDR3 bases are TGTGCCAGCAGTTTATCGGTCACCGCCTCGCGAAAGACCCAGTACTTC.

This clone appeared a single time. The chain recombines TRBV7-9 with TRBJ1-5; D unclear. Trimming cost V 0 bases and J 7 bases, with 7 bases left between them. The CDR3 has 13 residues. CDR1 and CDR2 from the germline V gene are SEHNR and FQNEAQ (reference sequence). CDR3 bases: TGTGCCAGCAGCTTAGCGGAAGGGCAGCCCCAGCATTTT. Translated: CASSLAEGQPQHF.

CDR3 sequence (DNA): TGCGCCAGCAGCTCGGGACAGGGAGGGTTACCCCTCCACTTT. Encoded protein: CASSSGQGGLPLHF. This sequence joins TRBV5-1 and TRBJ1-6; 9 nucleotides line up with TRBD1. The germline CDR1 and CDR2 sequences are SGHRS and YFSETQ. This CDR3 is built from 14 residues. V lost 3 bases to trimming and J lost 12 bases; unmatched junction nucleotides: 7. Full variable domain (rest looked up from reference TRBV5-1 and TRBJ1-6): KAGVTQTPRYLIKTRGQQVTLSCSPISGHRSVSWYQQTPGQGLQFLFEYFSETQRNKGNFPGRFSGRQFSNSRSEMNVSTLELGDSALYLCASSSGQGGLPLHFGNGTRLTVT.

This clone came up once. CDR3 amino acids: CATSGGPGTGISEQFF. CDR3 nucleotide sequence: TGTGCCACCAGTGGGGGTCCCGGGACAGGGATTAGTGAGCAGTTCTTC. The chain joins TRBV24-1 to TRBJ2-1; TRBD1 aligns across 9 bases. Per the germline V gene, CDR1 is KGHDR and CDR2 is SFDVKD. This CDR3 contains 16 residues. Unmatched junction bases numbered 13, after V lost 5 bases and J lost 9 bases.

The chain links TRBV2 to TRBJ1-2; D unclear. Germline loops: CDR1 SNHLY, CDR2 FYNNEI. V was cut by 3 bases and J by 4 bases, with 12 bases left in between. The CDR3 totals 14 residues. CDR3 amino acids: CASSEANGIYGYTF. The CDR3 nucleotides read TGTGCCAGCAGTGAGGCGAACGGGATCTATGGCTACACCTTC.

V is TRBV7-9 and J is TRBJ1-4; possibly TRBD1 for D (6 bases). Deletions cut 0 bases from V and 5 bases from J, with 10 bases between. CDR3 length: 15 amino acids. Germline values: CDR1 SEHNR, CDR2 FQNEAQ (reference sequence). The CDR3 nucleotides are TGTGCCAGCAGCTTAGCGGGGGGCAGGAATGAAAAACTGTTTTTT. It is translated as CASSLAGGRNEKLFF.

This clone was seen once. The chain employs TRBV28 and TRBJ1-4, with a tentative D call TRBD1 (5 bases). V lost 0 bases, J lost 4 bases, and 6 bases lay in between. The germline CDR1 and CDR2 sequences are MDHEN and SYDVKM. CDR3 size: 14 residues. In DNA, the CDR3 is TGTGCCAGCAGTTTATGGGGGGATAATGAAAAACTGTTTTTT. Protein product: CASSLWGDNEKLFF.

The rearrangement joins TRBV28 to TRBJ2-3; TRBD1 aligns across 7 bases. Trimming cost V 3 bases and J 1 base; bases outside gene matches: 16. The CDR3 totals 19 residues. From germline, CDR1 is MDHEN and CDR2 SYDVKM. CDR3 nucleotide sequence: TGTGCCAGCAGTTTTTTATACAGGGGCCGTATTACCCGCACAGATACGCAGTATTTT. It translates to CASSFLYRGRITRTDTQYF.

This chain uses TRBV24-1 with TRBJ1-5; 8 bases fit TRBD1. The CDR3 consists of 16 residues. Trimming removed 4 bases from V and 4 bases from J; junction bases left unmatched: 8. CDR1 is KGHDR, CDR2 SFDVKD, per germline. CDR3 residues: CATSDGTGKGNQPQHF. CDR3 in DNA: TGTGCCACCAGTGACGGGACAGGAAAGGGTAATCAGCCCCAGCATTTT.

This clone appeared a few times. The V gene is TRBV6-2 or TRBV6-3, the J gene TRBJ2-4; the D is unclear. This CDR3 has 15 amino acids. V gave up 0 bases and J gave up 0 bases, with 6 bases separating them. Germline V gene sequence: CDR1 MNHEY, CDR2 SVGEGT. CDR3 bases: TGTGCCAGCAGTTACTCAGTGGGAGCCAAAAACATTCAGTACTTC. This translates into CASSYSVGAKNIQYF.

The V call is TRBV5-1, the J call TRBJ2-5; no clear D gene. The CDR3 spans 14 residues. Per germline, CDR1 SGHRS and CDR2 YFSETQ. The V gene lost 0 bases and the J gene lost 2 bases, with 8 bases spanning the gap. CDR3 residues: CASSLALGQETQYF. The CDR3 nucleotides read TGCGCCAGCAGCTTGGCTTTGGGACAAGAGACCCAGTACTTC.